The TCR beta chain under discussion was sequenced for a study of monozygotic twins with inflammatory bowel disease (dated by TCRdb to the late 2010s). Background for the entire study: In total, about 28 monozygotic twin pairs made up the full study: 19 Danish pairs, all IBD-discordant, plus nine German pairs, of which four were IBD-concordant and five were IBD-discordant. Within discordant pairs, disease-associated traits were sought mainly by comparing IBD patients with their genetically identical healthy co-twins. Each individual had, on average, about 151 000 unique TCRalpha sequences and 181 000 unique TCRbeta sequences available for analysis. What the authors observed across the whole study: Measured by the inverse Simpson index, TCRbeta repertoire diversity was lower in IBD patients than in their healthy co-twins. Repertoire similarity did not differ between concordant and discordant twins, possibly due to limited statistical power. The analysis was unable to tell apart different T cell subtypes. The results gave no support for a single strong signal or clonotype linked to IBD. Because patients were on differing immunosuppressive treatments, the repertoires may have picked up extra background noise and inter-individual variability. Compared with healthy twins, IBD patients shared fewer clonotypes with other individuals, and the difference was most pronounced in patients with signs of disease activity.

From each donor, a roughly 2.4 ml peripheral blood sample was collected into PAXgene tubes and kept at -80 degrees C. Without T cell sorting, total RNA was isolated from whole blood using the PAXgene blood miRNA kit on an automated QIAcube. Peripheral blood from monozygotic twin pairs who were concordant or discordant for inflammatory bowel disease underwent deep TCRalpha and TCRbeta repertoire profiling using unique molecular barcoding. Smoking habits were recorded for all twin pairs, and each individual was classified as a current, former or never smoker. Points on this clonotype: Its antigen remains undetermined.

CDR1 and CDR2, per the germline V gene, are SQVTM and ANQGSEA. The CDR3, from cysteine to phenylalanine, totals 13 residues. The protein alone is recorded here. The library relied on 5' RACE. Preparation of each TCR library used 3,000 to 4,000 ng of total RNA. For each sample, cDNA synthesis with SMARTScribe reverse transcriptase was split into eight separate reactions. Unique molecular identifiers containing a 6-nucleotide sample barcode were introduced through template switching during cDNA synthesis. Two nested PCRs of roughly 16 and 10 cycles amplified the TCRalpha and TCRbeta cDNA, and bead purification followed each PCR. Before amplification, the cDNA was treated with uracil DNA-glycosylase and purified using the QIAquick PCR purification kit. The second PCR added Illumina TruSeq-compatible adapters along with sample-specific barcodes. TapeStation and Qubit were used to check library quality and concentration, and around 5 ng of each library went into the pool. Pooled libraries were sequenced on an Illumina HiSeq2500 single-index Rapid Run with 2 x 100 bp reads and custom sequencing primers. As for how the authors treated the data: MiGEC version 1.2.6 was used for UMI-based consensus assembly to correct PCR and sequencing errors. MiXCR version 2.1.1 handled V(D)J alignment, clonotype assembly and CDR3 extraction. To normalise gene usage, clonotype sharing and MAIT/NKT TCR abundance, the analysis used the top 1000, 10 000 and 20 000 clonotypes per sample. Diversity was computed as the inverse Simpson index with the vegan R package after downsampling to 27 000 UMIs. Paired Mann-Whitney U tests on discordant twin pairs were used, with Benjamini-Hochberg multiple-testing correction. Each CDR3 protein sequence appears as one entry after TCRdb reprocessed the reads, and no DNA is included. The V and J calls were determined by TCRdb, not by the authors. The sample's table lists a count of fewer than 550,000 distinct CDR3 sequences. The top ten hold more than 2% of the sample.

The V and J genes are TRBV29-1 and TRBJ1-2; the D call from TCRdb, TRBD1, cannot be confirmed without DNA. The TCR comes from a human donor with ulcerative colitis or Crohn's disease, or a healthy co-twin of an affected twin (not recorded which). The material sequenced was blood. The CDR3: CSVLREGSYGYTF.